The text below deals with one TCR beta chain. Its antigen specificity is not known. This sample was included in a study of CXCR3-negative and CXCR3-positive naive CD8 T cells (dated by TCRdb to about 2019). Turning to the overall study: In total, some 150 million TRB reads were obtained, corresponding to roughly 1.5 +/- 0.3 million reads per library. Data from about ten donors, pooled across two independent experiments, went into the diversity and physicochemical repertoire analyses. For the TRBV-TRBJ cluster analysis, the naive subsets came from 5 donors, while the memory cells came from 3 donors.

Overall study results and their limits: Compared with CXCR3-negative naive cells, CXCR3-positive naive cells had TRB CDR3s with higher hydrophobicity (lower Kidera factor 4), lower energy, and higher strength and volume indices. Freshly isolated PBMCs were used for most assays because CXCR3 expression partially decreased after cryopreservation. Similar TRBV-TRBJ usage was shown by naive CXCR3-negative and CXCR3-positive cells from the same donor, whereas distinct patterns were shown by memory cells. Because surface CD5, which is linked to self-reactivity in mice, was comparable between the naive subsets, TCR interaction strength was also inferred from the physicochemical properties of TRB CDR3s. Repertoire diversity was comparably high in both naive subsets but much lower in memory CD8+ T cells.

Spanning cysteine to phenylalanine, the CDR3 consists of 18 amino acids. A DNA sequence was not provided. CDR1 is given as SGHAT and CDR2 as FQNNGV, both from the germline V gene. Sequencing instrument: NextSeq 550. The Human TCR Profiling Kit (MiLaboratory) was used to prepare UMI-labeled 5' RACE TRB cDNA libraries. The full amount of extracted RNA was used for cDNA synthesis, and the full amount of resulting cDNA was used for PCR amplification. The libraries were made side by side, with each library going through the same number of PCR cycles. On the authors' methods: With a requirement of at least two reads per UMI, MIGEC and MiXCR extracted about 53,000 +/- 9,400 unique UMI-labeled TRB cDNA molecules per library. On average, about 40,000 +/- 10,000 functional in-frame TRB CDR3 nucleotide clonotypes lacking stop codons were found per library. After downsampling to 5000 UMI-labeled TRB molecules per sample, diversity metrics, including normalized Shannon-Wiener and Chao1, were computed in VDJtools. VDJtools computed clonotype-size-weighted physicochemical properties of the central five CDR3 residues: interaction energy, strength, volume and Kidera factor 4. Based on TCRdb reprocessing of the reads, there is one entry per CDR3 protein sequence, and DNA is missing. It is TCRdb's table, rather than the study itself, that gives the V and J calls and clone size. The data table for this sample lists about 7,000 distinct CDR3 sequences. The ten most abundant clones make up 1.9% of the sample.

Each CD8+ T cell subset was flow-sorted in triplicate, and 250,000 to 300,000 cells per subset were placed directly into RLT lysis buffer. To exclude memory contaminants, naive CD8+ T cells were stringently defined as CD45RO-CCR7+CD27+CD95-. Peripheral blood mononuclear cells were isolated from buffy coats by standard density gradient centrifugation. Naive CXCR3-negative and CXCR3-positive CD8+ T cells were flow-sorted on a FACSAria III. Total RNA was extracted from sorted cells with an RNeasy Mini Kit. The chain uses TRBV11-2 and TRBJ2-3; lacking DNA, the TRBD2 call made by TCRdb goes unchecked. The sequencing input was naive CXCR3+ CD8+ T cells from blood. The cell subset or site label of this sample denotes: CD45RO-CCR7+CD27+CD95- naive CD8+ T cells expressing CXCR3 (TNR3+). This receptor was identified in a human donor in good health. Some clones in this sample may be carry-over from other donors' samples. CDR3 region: CASSLVPTSGSPTDTQYF.